A single sample gave rise to the 2 T cell receptor beta chains below, sequenced in a study of regulatory T cells in long-lasting Graves disease. According to the study, TCR beta libraries were built with iRepertoire HTBI primers and CDR3-region Arm-PCR. TCRdb re-called the multiplex PCR reads with MiXCR, one entry per CDR3 protein. This sample has 350,000 to 450,000 distinct CDR3 sequences, with under 15% found just once. Time point: newly diagnosed GD, antithyroid drugs for less than 3 months. RNA isolated from PBMCs was used to make the TCR library. These records were also assigned to another study, of T cells in Graves' hyperthyroidism and ophthalmopathy.

Sample: peripheral blood mononuclear cells (PBMCs), taken at new diagnosis, from a patient treated with antithyroid drugs. Receptors originate from a woman younger than 45 with Graves disease.

This chain links TRBV6-1 with TRBJ2-1; D remains unclear. Trimming shortened V by 6 bases and J by 4 bases, and 13 bases separated the two germline ends. This CDR3 has 14 residues. The germline V gene encodes CDR1 MNHNS and CDR2 SASEGT. The CDR3 loop is CASSPGEVYNEQFF. For the CDR3, the DNA is TGTGCCAGCAGCCCCGGTGAAGTGTACAATGAGCAGTTCTTC.

This clonotype was seen ten or more times. This chain uses TRBV15 with TRBJ1-4; D may be TRBD1 (5 bases). The V end lost 5 bases, the J end lost 0 bases, and 10 bases lay between the germline ends. The CDR3 has 15 amino acids. Germline lookup yields CDR1 LNHNV and CDR2 YYDKDF (reference sequence). For the CDR3, the DNA is TGTGCCACCAGCCCGTGGGGCACAACTAATGAAAAACTGTTTTTT. This sequence encodes CATSPWGTTNEKLFF.